The clone carrying this T cell receptor (beta chain) was found a few times. TCRdb used MiXCR to reprocess the 5' RACE reads, holding one entry per CDR3 protein. This table has 45,000 to 60,000 distinct CDR3 sequences, 7.5% to 9% appearing once. J gave up 1 base and V 12 bases, and 6 bases lay outside the gene matches. Germline-derived CDR1 and CDR2 are KGHDR and SFDVKD. The CDR3 runs to 13 residues. This sample is part of a study of early T cells in non-severe SARS-CoV-2 infection. Sample: whole blood, taken at baseline. This receptor was identified in an adult who was a healthcare worker with PCR-confirmed SARS-CoV-2 infection or an uninfected control (not recorded which). The rearrangement uses TRBV24-1 and TRBJ2-7; 9 bases are shared with TRBD1. The CDR3 spells CAPAGQGSYEQYF. The CDR3 nucleotides are TGTGCCCCGGCAGGACAGGGGTCCTACGAGCAGTACTTC.